This TCR beta chain was captured by sequencing in a study of blood T cell repertoires in COVID-19. Per the original methods: The authors estimated nucleated cell counts from reference gene primer amplification. Profiled with immunoSEQ multiplex PCR; TCRdb holds only in-frame clones, not every one. The V and J calls and clone size are taken from that table; D and trimming were inferred from the DNA. This table has over 150,000 clones, around 87% appearing once. The CDR3 spans 14 residues. Patients from Seattle were sampled longitudinally, starting during active infection. The chain couples TRBV21-1 to TRBJ2-5; the table names TRBD1, a call not compared with the DNA. TRBV21-1 is a recognized pseudogene. This clonotype originated in a woman in her sixties or seventies with COVID-19, enrolled during active disease. Sequencing used peripheral blood. CDR3 nucleotides: TGTGCCAGCAGCGACACCAGGGATGGCGAGACCCAGTACTTC. This translates into CASSDTRDGETQYF.